Listed here are 2 T cell receptor beta chains from one sample, sequenced in a study of OX40 agonist ivuxolimab in advanced cancers. Libraries were prepared by immunoSEQ multiplex PCR; TCRdb keeps only in-frame clonotypes and omits some of them. The data show almost 85,000 clones, 86% seen once. Material: CD4+ or CD8+ T cells sorted from blood, obtained in a trial of the OX40 agonist ivuxolimab. The origin of the receptors is an adult with an advanced solid tumor such as melanoma, head and neck, liver or kidney cancer.

V is TRBV19 and J is TRBJ2-5; D is unclear. The CDR3 covers 13 residues. Trimming took off 5 bases at V and 4 bases at J, with 11 bases between the two ends. Looked up from germline, CDR1 is LNHDA and CDR2 is SQIVND (reference sequence). DNA of the CDR3: TGTGCCAGTAGTGACCGACCGAGAGAGACCCAGTACTTC. Its protein is CASSDRPRETQYF.

This chain joins TRBV10-3 and TRBJ1-1, with D perhaps matching TRBD1 (5 bases). Deletions cut 6 bases from V and 1 base from J, with 6 bases between. CDR1 is ENHRY and CDR2 is SYGVKD in the germline V gene. The CDR3 covers 12 residues. The CDR3 DNA is TGTGCCATCAGGCAGGGGAACACTGAAGCTTTCTTT. It codes for CAIRQGNTEAFF.